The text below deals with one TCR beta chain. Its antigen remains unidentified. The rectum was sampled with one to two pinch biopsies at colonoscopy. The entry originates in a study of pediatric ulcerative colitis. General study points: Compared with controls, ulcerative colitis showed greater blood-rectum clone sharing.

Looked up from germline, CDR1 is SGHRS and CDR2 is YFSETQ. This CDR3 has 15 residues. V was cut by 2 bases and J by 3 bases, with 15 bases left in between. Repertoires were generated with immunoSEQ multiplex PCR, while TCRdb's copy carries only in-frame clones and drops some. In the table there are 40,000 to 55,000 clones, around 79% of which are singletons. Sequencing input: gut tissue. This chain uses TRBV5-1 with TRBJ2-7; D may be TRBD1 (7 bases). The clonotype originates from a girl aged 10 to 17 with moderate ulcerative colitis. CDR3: CASSFLTGEDYEQYF. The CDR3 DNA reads TGCGCCAGCAGCTTCCTTACAGGGGAGGACTACGAGCAGTACTTC.